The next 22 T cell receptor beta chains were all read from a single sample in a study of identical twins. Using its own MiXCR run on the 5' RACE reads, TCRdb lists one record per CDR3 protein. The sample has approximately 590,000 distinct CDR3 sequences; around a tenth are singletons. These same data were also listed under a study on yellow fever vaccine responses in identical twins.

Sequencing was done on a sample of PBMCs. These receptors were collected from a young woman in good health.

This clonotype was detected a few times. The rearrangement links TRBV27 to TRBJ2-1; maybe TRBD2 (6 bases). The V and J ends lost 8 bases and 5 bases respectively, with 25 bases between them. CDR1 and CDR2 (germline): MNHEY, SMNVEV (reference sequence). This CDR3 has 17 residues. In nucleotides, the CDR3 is TGTGCCAGCCTACCCTGGGCGGGACGAAGCGCGAACAATGAGCAGTTCTTC. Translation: CASLPWAGRSANNEQFF.

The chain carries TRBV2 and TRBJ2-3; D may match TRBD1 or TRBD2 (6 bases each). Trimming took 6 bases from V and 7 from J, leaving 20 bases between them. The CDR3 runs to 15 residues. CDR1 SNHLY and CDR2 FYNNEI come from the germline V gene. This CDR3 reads CASRATPGGTNTQYF. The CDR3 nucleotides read TGTGCCAGCAGAGCGACCCCCGGGGGCACGAATACGCAGTATTTT.

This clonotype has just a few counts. In DNA form, the CDR3 reads TGCGCCAGCAGCCAAGAAGGCGGCCCTGTCCCCCTGGCCACGCAGTATTTT. Residues: CASSQEGGPVPLATQYF. This sequence joins TRBV4-3 and TRBJ2-3; no clear D. Trimming took off 0 bases at V and 9 bases at J, with 22 bases between the two ends. The CDR3 is 17 amino acids. Germline loops: CDR1 LGHNA, CDR2 YSLEER.

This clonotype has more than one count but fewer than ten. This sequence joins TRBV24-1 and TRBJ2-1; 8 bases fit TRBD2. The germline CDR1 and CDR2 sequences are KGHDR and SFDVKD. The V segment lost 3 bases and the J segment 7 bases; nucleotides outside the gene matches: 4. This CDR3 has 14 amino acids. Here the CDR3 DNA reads TGTGCCACCAGTGATACCACTAGCGGAAATGAGCAGTTCTTC. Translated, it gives CATSDTTSGNEQFF.

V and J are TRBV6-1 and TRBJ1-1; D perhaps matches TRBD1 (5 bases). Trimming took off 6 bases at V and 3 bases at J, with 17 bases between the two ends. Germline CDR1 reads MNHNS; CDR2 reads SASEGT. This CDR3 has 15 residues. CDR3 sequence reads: CASRRSRAGDTEAFF. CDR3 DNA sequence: TGTGCCAGCAGACGAAGCAGGGCCGGGGACACTGAAGCTTTCTTT.

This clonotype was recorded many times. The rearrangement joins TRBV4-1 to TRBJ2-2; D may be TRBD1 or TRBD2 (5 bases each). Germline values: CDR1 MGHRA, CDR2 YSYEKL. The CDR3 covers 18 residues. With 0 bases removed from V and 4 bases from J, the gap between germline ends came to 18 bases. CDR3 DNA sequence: TGCGCCAGCAGCCAAGACCCAAGACTACCCCAGGGCACCGGGGAGCTGTTTTTT. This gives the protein CASSQDPRLPQGTGELFF.

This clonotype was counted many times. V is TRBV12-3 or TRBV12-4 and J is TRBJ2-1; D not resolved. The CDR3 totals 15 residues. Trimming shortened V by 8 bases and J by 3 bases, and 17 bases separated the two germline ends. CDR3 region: CASRVLGINYNEQFF. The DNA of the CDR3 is TGTGCCAGCCGGGTACTGGGGATAAACTACAATGAGCAGTTCTTC.

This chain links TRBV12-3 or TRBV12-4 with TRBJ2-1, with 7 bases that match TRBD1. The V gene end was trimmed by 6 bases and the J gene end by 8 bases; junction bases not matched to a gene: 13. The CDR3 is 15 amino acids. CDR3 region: CASSHLDRDADEQFF. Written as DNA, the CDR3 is TGTGCCAGCAGCCACTTAGACAGGGACGCGGATGAGCAGTTCTTC.

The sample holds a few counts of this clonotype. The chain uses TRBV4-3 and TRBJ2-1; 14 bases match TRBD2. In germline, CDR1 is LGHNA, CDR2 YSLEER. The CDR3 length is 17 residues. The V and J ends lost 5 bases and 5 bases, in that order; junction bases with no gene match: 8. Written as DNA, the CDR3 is TGCGCCAGCAGCACCCCCGGGACTAGCGGGAGTGACAATGAGCAGTTCTTC. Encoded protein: CASSTPGTSGSDNEQFF.

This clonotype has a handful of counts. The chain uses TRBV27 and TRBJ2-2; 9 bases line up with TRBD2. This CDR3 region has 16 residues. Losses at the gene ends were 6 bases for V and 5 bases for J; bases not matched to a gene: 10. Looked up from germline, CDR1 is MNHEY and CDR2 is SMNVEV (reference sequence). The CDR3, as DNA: TGTGCCAGCAGACCCACCGGCGGGGGGGAAACCGGGGAGCTGTTTTTT. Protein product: CASRPTGGGETGELFF.

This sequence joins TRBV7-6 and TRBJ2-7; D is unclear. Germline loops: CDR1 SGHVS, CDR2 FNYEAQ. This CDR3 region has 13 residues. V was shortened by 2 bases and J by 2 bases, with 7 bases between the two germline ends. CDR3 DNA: TGTGCCAGCAGCTTACAGGTCGCCTACGAGCAGTACTTC. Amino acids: CASSLQVAYEQYF.

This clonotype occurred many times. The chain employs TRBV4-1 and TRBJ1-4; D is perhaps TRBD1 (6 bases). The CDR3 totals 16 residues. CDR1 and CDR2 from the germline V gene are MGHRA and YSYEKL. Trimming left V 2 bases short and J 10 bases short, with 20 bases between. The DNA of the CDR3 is TGCGCCAGCAGCCAACAACAGGGATTAACTGGCGGAAAACTGTTTTTT. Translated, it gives CASSQQQGLTGGKLFF.

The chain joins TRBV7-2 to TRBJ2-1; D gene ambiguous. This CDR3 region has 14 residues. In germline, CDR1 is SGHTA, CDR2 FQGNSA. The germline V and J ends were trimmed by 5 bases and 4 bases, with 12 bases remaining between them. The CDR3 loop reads CASSRPSGYNEQFF. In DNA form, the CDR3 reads TGTGCCAGCAGCCGCCCCTCCGGATACAATGAGCAGTTCTTC.

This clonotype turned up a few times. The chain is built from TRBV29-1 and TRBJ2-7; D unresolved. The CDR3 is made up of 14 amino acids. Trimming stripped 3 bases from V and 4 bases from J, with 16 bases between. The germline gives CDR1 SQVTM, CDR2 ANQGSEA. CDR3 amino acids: CSVEGTTATYEQYF. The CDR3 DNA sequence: TGCAGCGTTGAGGGCACCACCGCAACTTACGAGCAGTACTTC.

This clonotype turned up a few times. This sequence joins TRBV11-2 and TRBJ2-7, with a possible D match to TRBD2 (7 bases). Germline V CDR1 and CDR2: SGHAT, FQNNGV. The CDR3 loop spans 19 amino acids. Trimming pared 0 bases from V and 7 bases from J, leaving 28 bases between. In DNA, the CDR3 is TGTGCCAGCAGCTTAGATCGGACAGTGAACCCGATTTCGGGGGGTGAGCAGTACTTC. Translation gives CASSLDRTVNPISGGEQYF.

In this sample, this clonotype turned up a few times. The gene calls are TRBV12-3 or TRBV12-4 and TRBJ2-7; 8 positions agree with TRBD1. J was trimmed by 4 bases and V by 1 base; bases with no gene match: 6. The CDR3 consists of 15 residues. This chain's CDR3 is CASSLGPGGWYEQYF. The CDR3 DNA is TGTGCCAGCAGTTTAGGCCCAGGGGGCTGGTACGAGCAGTACTTC.

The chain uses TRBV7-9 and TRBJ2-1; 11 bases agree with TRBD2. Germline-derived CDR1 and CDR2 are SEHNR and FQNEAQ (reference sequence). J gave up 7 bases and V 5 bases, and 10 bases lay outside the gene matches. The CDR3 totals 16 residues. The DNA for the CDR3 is TGTGCCAGCAGCCGCAGGGGACTAGCGGCTAATAATGAGCAGTTCTTC. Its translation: CASSRRGLAANNEQFF.

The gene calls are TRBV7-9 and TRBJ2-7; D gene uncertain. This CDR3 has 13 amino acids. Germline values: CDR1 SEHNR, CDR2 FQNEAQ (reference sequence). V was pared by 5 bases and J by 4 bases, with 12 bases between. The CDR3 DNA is TGTGCCAGCAGCCCTGAGTCTCGTTACGAGCAGTACTTC. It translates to CASSPESRYEQYF. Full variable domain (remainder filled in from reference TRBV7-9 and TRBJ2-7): DTGVSQNPRHKITKRGQNVTFRCDPISEHNRLYWYRQTLGQGPEFLTYFQNEAQLEKSRLLSDRFSAERPKGSFSTLEIQRTEQGDSAMYLCASSPESRYEQYFGPGTRLTVT.

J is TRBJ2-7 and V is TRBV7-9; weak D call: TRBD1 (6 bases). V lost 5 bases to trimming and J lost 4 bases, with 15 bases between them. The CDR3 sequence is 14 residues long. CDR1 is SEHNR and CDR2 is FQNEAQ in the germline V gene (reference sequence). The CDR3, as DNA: TGTGCCAGCAGCCCAACAAACAGGGAATACGAGCAGTACTTC. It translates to CASSPTNREYEQYF.

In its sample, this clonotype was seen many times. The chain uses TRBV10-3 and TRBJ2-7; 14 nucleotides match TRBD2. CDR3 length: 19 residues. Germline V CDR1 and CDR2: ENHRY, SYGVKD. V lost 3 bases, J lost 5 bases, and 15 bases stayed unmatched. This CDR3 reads CAISDPGLPTSGRANEQYF. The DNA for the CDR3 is TGTGCCATCAGTGACCCAGGGTTACCGACTAGCGGGAGGGCCAACGAGCAGTACTTC.

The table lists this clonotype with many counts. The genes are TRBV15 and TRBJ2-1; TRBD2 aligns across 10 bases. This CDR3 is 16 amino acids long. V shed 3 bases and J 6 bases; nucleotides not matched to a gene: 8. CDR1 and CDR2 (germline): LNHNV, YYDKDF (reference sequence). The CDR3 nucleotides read TGTGCCACCAGCAGCGGATCTAGCGGGAGAAGCAATGAGCAGTTCTTC. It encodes CATSSGSSGRSNEQFF.

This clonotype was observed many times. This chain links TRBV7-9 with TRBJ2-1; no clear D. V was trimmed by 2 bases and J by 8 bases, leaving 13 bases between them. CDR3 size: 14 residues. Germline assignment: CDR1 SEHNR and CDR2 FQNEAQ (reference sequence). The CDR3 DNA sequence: TGTGCCAGCAGCTTATCGGGCCTCGGCGATGAGCAGTTCTTC. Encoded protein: CASSLSGLGDEQFF.